This TCR beta chain comes out of a study of T-cell reconstitution after alpha-beta-depleted transplantation in children. After removal of 6 bases from V and 2 bases from J, the junction contained 4 bases not matched to a gene. Germline V gene data show CDR1 as MNHEY and CDR2 as SMNVEV (reference sequence). The CDR3 is made up of 14 amino acids. Unique molecular identifiers were used to barcode this TCRbeta library. TCRdb processed the PCR reads anew with MiXCR; each CDR3 protein has one entry. Of tens of thousands of distinct CDR3 sequences in the sample, around 18% were seen once. There are a few counts of this clonotype.

Material: PBMCs, mostly from graft donor cells, obtained 360 days after TCRalphabeta/CD19-depleted stem cell transplant. This chain joins TRBV27 and TRBJ2-7; 10 bases are a match to TRBD1. This TCR was recovered from a male patient aged 2-15 years who had a stem cell transplant for acute lymphoblastic leukemia, so the T cells may come from the graft donor. The CDR3 here is CASSSGQGAYEQYF. The CDR3 region has the DNA TGTGCCAGCAGCTCCGGACAGGGGGCCTACGAGCAGTACTTC.